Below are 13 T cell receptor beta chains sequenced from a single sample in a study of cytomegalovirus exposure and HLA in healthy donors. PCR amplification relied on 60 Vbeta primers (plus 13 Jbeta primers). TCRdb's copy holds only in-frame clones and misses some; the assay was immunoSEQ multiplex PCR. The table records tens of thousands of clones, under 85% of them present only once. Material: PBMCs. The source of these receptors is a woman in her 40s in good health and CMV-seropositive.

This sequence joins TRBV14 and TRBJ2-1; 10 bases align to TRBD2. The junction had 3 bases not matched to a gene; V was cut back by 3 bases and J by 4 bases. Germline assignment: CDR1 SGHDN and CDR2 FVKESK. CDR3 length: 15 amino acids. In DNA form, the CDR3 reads TGTGCCAGCAGCCAGAGGACTAGCGGATACAATGAGCAGTTCTTC. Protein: CASSQRTSGYNEQFF.

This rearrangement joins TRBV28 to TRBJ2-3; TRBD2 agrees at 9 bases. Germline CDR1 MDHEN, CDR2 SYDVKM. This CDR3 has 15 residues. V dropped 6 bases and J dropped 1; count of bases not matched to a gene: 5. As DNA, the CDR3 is TGTGCCAGCAGGAGCGGGGGGACGGGCACAGATACGCAGTATTTT. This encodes CASRSGGTGTDTQYF. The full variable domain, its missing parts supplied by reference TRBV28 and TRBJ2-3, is DVKVTQSSRYLVKRTGEKVFLECVQDMDHENMFWYRQDPGLGLRLIYFSYDVKMKEKGDIPEGYSVSREKKERFSLILESASTNQTSMYLCASRSGGTGTDTQYFGPGTRLTVL.

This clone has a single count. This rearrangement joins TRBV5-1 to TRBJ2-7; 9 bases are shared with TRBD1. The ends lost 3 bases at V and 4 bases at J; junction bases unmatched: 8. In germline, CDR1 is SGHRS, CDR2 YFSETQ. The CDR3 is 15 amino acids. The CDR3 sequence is CASSSNPGTGYEQYF. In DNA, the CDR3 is TGCGCCAGCAGCTCGAACCCCGGGACAGGGTACGAGCAGTACTTC.

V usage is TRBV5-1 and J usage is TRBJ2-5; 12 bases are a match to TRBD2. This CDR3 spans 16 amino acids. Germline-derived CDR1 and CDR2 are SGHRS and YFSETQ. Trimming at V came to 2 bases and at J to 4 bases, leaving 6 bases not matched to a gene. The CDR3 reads CASSFSGLAGTETQYF. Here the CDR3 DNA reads TGCGCCAGCAGCTTTTCCGGACTAGCGGGGACAGAGACCCAGTACTTC.

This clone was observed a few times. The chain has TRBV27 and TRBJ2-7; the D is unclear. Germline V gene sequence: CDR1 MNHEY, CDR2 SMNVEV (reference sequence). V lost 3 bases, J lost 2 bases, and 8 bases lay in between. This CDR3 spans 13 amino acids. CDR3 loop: CASSLNNPYEQYF. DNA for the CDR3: TGTGCCAGCAGTTTGAACAACCCCTACGAGCAGTACTTC.

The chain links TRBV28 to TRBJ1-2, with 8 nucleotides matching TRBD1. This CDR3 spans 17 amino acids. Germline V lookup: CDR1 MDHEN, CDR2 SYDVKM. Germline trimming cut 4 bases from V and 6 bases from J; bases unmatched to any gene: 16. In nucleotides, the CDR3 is TGTGCCAGCAGTTCACACACGCGGACAGGGAGCGAGCATGGCTACACCTTC. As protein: CASSSHTRTGSEHGYTF.

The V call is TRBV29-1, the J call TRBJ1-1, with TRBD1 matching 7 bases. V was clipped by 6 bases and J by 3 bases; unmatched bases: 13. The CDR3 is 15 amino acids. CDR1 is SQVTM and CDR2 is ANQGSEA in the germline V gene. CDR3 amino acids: CSVENSKTGHTEAFF. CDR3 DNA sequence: TGCAGCGTAGAAAACTCGAAGACAGGGCACACTGAAGCTTTCTTT.

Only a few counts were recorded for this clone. CDR3 DNA sequence: TGCACCAGCAGCCAAGCGAGGCTAGCGGGGATCCAAGAGACCCAGTACTTC. Translation gives CTSSQARLAGIQETQYF. The rearrangement uses TRBV1 and TRBJ2-5; the D call TRBD2 from the table was never checked on the DNA. TRBV1 is assigned pseudogene status. The CDR3 length is 17 residues.

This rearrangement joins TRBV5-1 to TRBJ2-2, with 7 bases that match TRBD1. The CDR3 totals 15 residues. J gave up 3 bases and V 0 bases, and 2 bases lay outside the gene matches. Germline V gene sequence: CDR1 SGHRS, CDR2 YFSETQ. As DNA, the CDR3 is TGCGCCAGCAGCTTGGCAACAGGGGACACCGGGGAGCTGTTTTTT. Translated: CASSLATGDTGELFF. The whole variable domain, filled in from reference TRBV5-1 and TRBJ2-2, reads KAGVTQTPRYLIKTRGQQVTLSCSPISGHRSVSWYQQTPGQGLQFLFEYFSETQRNKGNFPGRFSGRQFSNSRSEMNVSTLELGDSALYLCASSLATGDTGELFFGEGSRLTVL.

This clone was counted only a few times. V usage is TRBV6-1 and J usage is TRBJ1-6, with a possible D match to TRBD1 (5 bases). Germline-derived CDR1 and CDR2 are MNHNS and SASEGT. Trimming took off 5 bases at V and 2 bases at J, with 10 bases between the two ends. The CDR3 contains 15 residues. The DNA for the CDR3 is TGTGCCAGCAGTAGCAGGGTTCCCTATAATTCACCCCTCCACTTT. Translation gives CASSSRVPYNSPLHF.

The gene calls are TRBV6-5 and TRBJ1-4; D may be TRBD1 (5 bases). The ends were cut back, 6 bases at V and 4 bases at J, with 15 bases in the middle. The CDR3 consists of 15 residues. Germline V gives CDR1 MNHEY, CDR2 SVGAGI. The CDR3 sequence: CASRGGGFVNEKLFF. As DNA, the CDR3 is TGTGCCAGCAGAGGCGGGGGTTTTGTTAATGAAAAACTGTTTTTT.

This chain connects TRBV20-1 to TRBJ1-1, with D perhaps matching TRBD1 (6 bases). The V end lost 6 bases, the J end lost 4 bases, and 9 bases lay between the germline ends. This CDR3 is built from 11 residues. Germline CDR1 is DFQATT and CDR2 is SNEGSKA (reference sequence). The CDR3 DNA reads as TGCAGTGCGCCCAGGGGCACTGAAGCTTTCTTT. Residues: CSAPRGTEAFF.

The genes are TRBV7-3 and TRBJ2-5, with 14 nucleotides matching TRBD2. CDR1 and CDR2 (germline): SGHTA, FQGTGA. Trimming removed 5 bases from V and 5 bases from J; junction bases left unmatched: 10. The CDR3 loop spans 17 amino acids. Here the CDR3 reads CASSKGLAGETYETQYF. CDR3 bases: TGTGCCAGCAGCAAGGGACTAGCGGGGGAGACGTATGAGACCCAGTACTTC.